This T cell receptor beta chain was sequenced for a study of T-cell reconstitution after alpha-beta-depleted transplantation in children. After removal of 3 bases from V and 4 bases from J, the junction contained 11 bases not matched to a gene. This CDR3 contains 17 residues. Unique molecular identifiers featured in how the TCRbeta library was prepared. MiXCR, applied by TCRdb to the PCR reads, yields one record per CDR3 protein. Among roughly 420,000 distinct CDR3 sequences, around 15% were seen once, and the ten largest hold under 30%. The sequence came from a boy in the first two years of life who had a stem cell transplant for Wiskott-Aldrich syndrome, so the T cells may come from the graft donor. The chain carries TRBV12-3 or TRBV12-4 and TRBJ2-2; 7 bases match TRBD1. Sequenced material: PBMCs, mostly from graft donor cells, taken 360 days after TCRalphabeta/CD19-depleted stem cell transplant. DNA of the CDR3: TGTGCCAGCAGTTTTGCCCGGGTACAGGGGCGCACCGGGGAGCTGTTTTTT. Translated, it gives CASSFARVQGRTGELFF.